The clone carrying this T cell receptor (beta chain) appeared a single time. The antigen is not known. The sample comes from a study of post-analysis software for immune sequencing data. The overall study: Multiple sclerosis in the patients followed relapsing-remitting, secondary progressive and progressive-relapsing courses.

The CDR3 has 16 residues. V lost 5 bases, J lost 1 base, and 17 bases lay in between. Germline values: CDR1 SGHVS, CDR2 FNYEAQ. TCR beta cDNA libraries included unique molecular identifiers. Each sample of about 0.9 to 10 million input T cells yielded 500,000 or so cDNA molecules, so each molecule approximated one T cell. TCRdb re-called the PCR reads with MiXCR, one entry per CDR3 protein. The sample records about 540,000 distinct CDR3 sequences, 30% to 40% being singletons. Study-wide results and caveats: When compared against controls, multiple sclerosis patients showed significantly lower normalized Chao1 diversity. Samples prepared in the same batch strongly co-clustered by F measure. Comparison of patients with controls showed five TRBV segments more frequent in patients, TRBV5-6, TRBV5-1 and TRBV20-1 among them.

The J gene is TRBJ1-1, the V gene TRBV7-6; the D is unclear. The TCR originated in a girl aged 2 to 17 with multiple sclerosis. The sample consisted of blood. The CDR3 region is CASSPGPQVGNTEAFF. The CDR3 DNA follows: TGTGCCAGCAGCCCCGGGCCCCAGGTAGGGAACACTGAAGCTTTCTTT.